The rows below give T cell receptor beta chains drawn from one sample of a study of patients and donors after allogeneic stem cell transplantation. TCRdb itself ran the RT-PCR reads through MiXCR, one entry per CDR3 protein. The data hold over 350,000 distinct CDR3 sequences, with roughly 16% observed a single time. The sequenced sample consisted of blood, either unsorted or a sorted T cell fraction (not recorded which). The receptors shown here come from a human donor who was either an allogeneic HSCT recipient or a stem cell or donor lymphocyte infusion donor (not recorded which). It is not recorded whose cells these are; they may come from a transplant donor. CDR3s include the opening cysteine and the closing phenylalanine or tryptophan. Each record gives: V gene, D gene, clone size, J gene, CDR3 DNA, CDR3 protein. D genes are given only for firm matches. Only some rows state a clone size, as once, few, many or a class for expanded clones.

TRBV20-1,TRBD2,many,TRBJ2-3,TGCAGTGCTAGAGCTAGCGGGGGCACAGATACGCAGTATTTT,CSARASGGTDTQYF
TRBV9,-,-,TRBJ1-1,TGTGCCAGCAGCGTAGGGACAGATTTTAATATGAACACTGAAGCTTTCTTT,CASSVGTDFNMNTEAFF
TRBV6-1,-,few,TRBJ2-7,TGTGCCAGCAGGCCCCCTGACAGACCCTACGAGCAGTACTTC,CASRPPDRPYEQYF
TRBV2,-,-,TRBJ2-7,TGTGCCAGCAGGTCTCAGGGTGAATCCTACGAGCAGTACTTC,CASRSQGESYEQYF
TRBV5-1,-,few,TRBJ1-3,TGCGCCAGCACTCCCCAGGGTACGGGTGGAAACACCATATATTTT,CASTPQGTGGNTIYF
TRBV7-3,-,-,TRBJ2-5,TGTGCCAGCAGCTTACGTTGGGGAGAGACCCAGTACTTC,CASSLRWGETQYF
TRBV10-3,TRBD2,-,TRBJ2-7,TGTGCCATCAGTGGGACTAGCGGGAGAAACGAGCAGTACTTC,CAISGTSGRNEQYF
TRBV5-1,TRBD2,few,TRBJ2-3,TGCGCCAGCAGCTTGGGCCGGGGGGAGGGCACAGATACGCAGTATTTT,CASSLGRGEGTDTQYF
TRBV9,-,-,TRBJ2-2,TGTGCCAGCAGCGCCTTTACGAACACCGGGGAGCTGTTTTTT,CASSAFTNTGELFF
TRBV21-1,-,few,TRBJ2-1,-,CASSKVGSGSSHEQFF
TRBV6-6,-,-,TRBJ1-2,TGTGCCAGCAACCATGATCCTAACTATGGCTACACCTTC,CASNHDPNYGYTF
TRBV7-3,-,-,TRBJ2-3,TGTGCCAGCAGCTCCGGGCAGACTAGCACAGATACGCAGTATTTT,CASSSGQTSTDTQYF
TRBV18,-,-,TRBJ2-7,TGTGCCAGCTCCCCCCCCGGGGTGAGCTCCTACGAGCAGTACTTC,CASSPPGVSSYEQYF
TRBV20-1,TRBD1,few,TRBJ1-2,TGCAGTGCTCCAGGGGGCTCGGGCTATGGCTACACCTTC,CSAPGGSGYGYTF
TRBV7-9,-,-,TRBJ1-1,TGTGCCAGCAGCTTATGGGAGGGGAACACTGAAGCTTTCTTT,CASSLWEGNTEAFF
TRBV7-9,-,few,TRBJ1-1,TGTGCCAGCAGCTTAGCGCGAGGGGGGCTTAAAGAAGCTTTCTTT,CASSLARGGLKEAFF
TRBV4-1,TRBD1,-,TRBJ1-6,TGCGCCAGCAGCCAAGCGCAGGGGGTATCACCCCTCCACTTT,CASSQAQGVSPLHF
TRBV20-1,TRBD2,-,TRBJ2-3,TGCAGTGCTAGATTGGTTAGCGGGCACACAGATACGCAGTATTTT,CSARLVSGHTDTQYF
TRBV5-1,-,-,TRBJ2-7,TGCGCCAGCCAAGTCGGAGGGGGGAAGTACGAGCAGTACTTC,CASQVGGGKYEQYF
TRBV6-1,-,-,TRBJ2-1,TGTGCCAGCAGTGACCTCGGGACCCCGAGGAATGAGCAGTTCTTC,CASSDLGTPRNEQFF
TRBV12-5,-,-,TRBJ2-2,TGTGCTAGTGGTTTGGTAAAAGGGGGGTTCCGAACCGGGGAGCTGTTTTTT,CASGLVKGGFRTGELFF
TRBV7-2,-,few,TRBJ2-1,TGTGCCAGCAGCTTAGATTCTAGCCGGTCCTACAATGAGCAGTTCTTC,CASSLDSSRSYNEQFF
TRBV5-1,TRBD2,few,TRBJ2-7,TGCGCCAGCTCCAACGGGCTAGCGGGGCCCTACGAGCAGTACTTC,CASSNGLAGPYEQYF
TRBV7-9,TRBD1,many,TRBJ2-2,TGTGCCAGCAGCTTCCGGACAGGCCCTGCGGACACCGGGGAGCTGTTTTTT,CASSFRTGPADTGELFF
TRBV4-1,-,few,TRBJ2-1,TGCGCCAGCAGCCAAGTAGGAGGGGGCCACTACAATGAGCAGTTCTTC,CASSQVGGGHYNEQFF
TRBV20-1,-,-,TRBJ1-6,TGCAGTGCTAATCTACAGGGTGATGATTCACCCCTCCACTTT,CSANLQGDDSPLHF
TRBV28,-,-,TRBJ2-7,TGTGCCAGCAGCTCTCCGAAGGGATTCTACGAGCAGTACTTC,CASSSPKGFYEQYF
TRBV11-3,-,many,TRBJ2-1,TGTGCCAGCAGTTTGGACGGATACAATGAGCAGTTCTTC,CASSLDGYNEQFF
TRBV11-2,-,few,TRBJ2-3,TGTGCCAGCAGCTTTCTCCCCCTCATGGGGCCCGGGGTAGATACGCAGTATTTT,CASSFLPLMGPGVDTQYF
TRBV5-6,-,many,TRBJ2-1,TGTGCCAGCAGCTTGGACGGGGTTTCCTACAATGAGCAGTTCTTC,CASSLDGVSYNEQFF
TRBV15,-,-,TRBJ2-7,TGTGCCACCAGTAGGGACGCACTCTCCTACGAGCAGTACTTC,CATSRDALSYEQYF
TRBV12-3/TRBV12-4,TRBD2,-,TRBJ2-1,TGTGCCAGCAGCTGGTCTAGCGGTAACTTTCCCTACAATGAGCAGTTCTTC,CASSWSSGNFPYNEQFF
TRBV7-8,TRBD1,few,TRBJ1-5,TGTGCCAGCAGCCTGACAGGGACAGGGGGGCAGCCCCAGCATTTT,CASSLTGTGGQPQHF
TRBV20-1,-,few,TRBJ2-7,TGCAGTGTCCTATTCGGGAAAACCTACGAGCAGTACTTC,CSVLFGKTYEQYF
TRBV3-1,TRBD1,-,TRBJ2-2,TGTGCCAGCAGCCGGCGACAGGGAGCAAGCACCGGGGAGCTGTTTTTT,CASSRRQGASTGELFF
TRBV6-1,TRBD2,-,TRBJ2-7,TGTGCCAGCAGCAGACTAGCGTCCTACGAGCAGTACTTC,CASSRLASYEQYF
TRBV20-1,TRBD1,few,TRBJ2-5,TGCAGTGCTAGGGACAGGGGGGCACACGGAGAGACCCAGTACTTC,CSARDRGAHGETQYF